Below, 26 T cell receptor beta chains from the same sample are listed, as sequenced in a study of tissue T cells after allogeneic stem cell transplantation. Clones were sequenced by immunoSEQ multiplex PCR, and TCRdb holds only the in-frame ones, with some missing. Of over 7,000 clones in the sample, 36% are singletons; the top ten hold 4.5% to 5.5%. Time point given: mouse harvest day 14 after allogeneic transplant. The graft held 10^6 splenic CD5+ T cells and 10^7 T-cell-depleted bone marrow cells. The sample consisted of skin. These receptors originate from a female BALB/c mouse given C57BL/6 T cells with graft-versus-host disease after an allogeneic hematopoietic cell transplant.

This clone rates as medium-sized (0.01 to 0.1%). Any gene name here is a mouse gene name. The read terminates 1 residue ahead of where the CDR3 ends, so the germline J gene completes it. Other DNA sequences from this sample encode an identical CDR3 as well. The chain joins TRBV26 to TRBJ1-2; 11 bases map to TRBD1. The CDR3 has 14 amino acids. CDR1 is KGHPV, CDR2 FQNQEV, per germline (reference sequence). The J segment lost 2 bases and the V segment lost 4 bases, leaving 0 bases of the junction unmatched. The CDR3 is CASSRTGGNSDYTF. The part of the CDR3 DNA that was read is TGTGCCAGCAGTCGGACAGGGGGCAACTCCGACTACACC.

Worth noting for this clone: The gene names given are mouse names. The CDR3 bases that were read are TGTGCCAGCAGTCTCGGGGAGGCCACCGGGCAGCTCTAC. Its protein is CASSLGEATGQLY. The full CDR3 protein reads CASSLGEATGQLYF. V gene TRBV26 combines with J gene TRBJ2-2; unclear D gene. Sequencing ends 1 residue short of the CDR3 end; the germline J gene provides the rest. CDR1 and CDR2 (germline): KGHPV, FQNQEV (reference sequence). Trimming shortened V by 3 bases and J by 4 bases, and 9 bases separated the two germline ends. The CDR3 totals 14 residues.

In this sample, this clone turned up a few times. The genes are named according to mouse. The chain's CDR3 is CSSSQGTKDTQYF. CDR3 bases read: TGCTCCAGCAGTCAGGGGACAAAAGACACCCAGTAC. The rearrangement joins TRBV23 to TRBJ2-5; the table's D call, TRBD1, has no DNA check behind it. Read sequence stops 1 residue before the CDR3 end, and the germline J gene provides the missing end. CDR3 size: 13 residues. The germline gives CDR1 KGHTA, CDR2 FQNQQP.

By sample fraction, this clone is medium-sized. Gene labels here are mouse ones. The CDR3 goes on 1 residue after the read ends, and that part is filled in from the germline J gene. The chain carries TRBV3 and TRBJ1-3; D gene uncertain. The CDR3 spans 14 residues. CDR1 is SNHLY and CDR2 is FYNGKV in the germline V gene (reference sequence). The ends were cut back, 3 bases at V and 0 bases at J, with 6 bases in the middle. The sequenced part of the CDR3 DNA is TGTGCCAGCAGCTTTTGGGGTTCTGGAAATACGCTCTAT. As protein: CASSFWGSGNTLY. The whole CDR3 protein reads CASSFWGSGNTLYF.

As for this clone: The gene symbols are mouse symbols. The CDR3 end falls 1 residue outside the read, so it is completed with the germline J gene. The chain links TRBV23 to TRBJ2-4; TRBD1, the table's D call, lacks a check against the DNA. The CDR3 is 14 residues long. Germline V gene sequence: CDR1 KGHTA, CDR2 FQNQQP. CDR3 in amino acids: CSSSPDTSQNTLYF. The covered CDR3 bases are TGCTCCAGCAGTCCTGACACTAGTCAAAACACCTTGTAC.

This clone was seen more than once but under ten times. Germline and genes here are mouse. The DNA ends 1 residue before the CDR3 does, and the rest of the CDR3 is filled in from the germline J gene. J is TRBJ2-7 and V is TRBV1; D unclear. Germline values: CDR1 NSQYPW, CDR2 LRSPGD (reference sequence). Trimming stripped 1 base from V and 7 bases from J, with 8 bases between. The CDR3 consists of 12 residues. CDR3 bases read: TGCACCTGCAGTGCAGCTGGCTTCGAACAGTAC. It is translated as CTCSAAGFEQY. The full-length CDR3 reads as CTCSAAGFEQYF.

Note on this clone: Gene and germline names: mouse. The observed sequence ends 1 residue before the CDR3 terminus, with the missing tail filled in from the germline J gene. This chain uses TRBV3 with TRBJ2-7, with 9 bases aligning to TRBD2. Germline assignment: CDR1 SNHLY and CDR2 FYNGKV (reference sequence). The CDR3 contains 13 residues. Trimming cost V 4 bases and J 5 bases; bases outside gene matches: 3. The CDR3 is CASSSTGGHEQYF. The covered CDR3 bases are TGTGCCAGCAGCTCGACTGGGGGTCATGAACAGTAC. The variable domain in full, with the rest retrieved from reference TRBV3 and TRBJ2-7, is GPKVLQIPSHQIIDMGQMVTLNCDPVSNHLYFYWYKQILGQQMEFLVNFYNGKVMEKSKLFKDQFSVERPDGSYFTLKIQPTALEDSAVYFCASSSTGGHEQYFGPGTRLTVL.

This clone was seen just once. Genes and germline are mouse. The read terminates 1 residue ahead of where the CDR3 ends, so the germline J gene completes it. The genes are TRBV26 and TRBJ2-2, with D maybe TRBD1 (5 bases). From germline, CDR1 is KGHPV and CDR2 FQNQEV (reference sequence). Trimming cost V 2 bases and J 5 bases, with 6 bases left between them. This CDR3 has 13 amino acids. CDR3 amino acids: CASSLKGTGQLYF. Partial CDR3 DNA: TGTGCCAGCAGTCTGAAGGGGACCGGGCAGCTCTAC.

A word on this clone: The genes are named according to mouse. Coverage ceases 1 residue before the CDR3 finishes, and the germline J gene fills in the end. The chain employs TRBV1 and TRBJ2-7, with TRBD1 identical over 10 bases. Unmatched junction bases numbered 2, after V lost 3 bases and J lost 0 bases. Per germline, CDR1 NSQYPW and CDR2 LRSPGD (reference sequence). This CDR3 has 15 amino acids. CDR3 DNA (partial): TGCACCTGCAGTGCGCGGGACAGGGGCTCCTATGAACAGTAC. As protein: CTCSARDRGSYEQY. In full, the CDR3 is CTCSARDRGSYEQYF.

By its share, this clone is medium-sized. Any gene name here is a mouse gene name. This specimen includes other DNA sequences encoding the same CDR3. CDR3 amino acids: CTCSARDRNSDYTF. Incomplete CDR3 DNA: TGCACCTGCAGTGCGCGGGACAGGAACTCCGACTACACC. The chain carries TRBV1 and TRBJ1-2; TRBD1 matches 8 bases. The read is 1 residue too short to cover the CDR3 end, so that end is filled in from the germline J gene. V shed 3 bases and J 2 bases; nucleotides not matched to a gene: 2. Germline CDR1 is NSQYPW and CDR2 is LRSPGD (reference sequence). The CDR3 loop spans 14 amino acids.

This clone was picked up a small number of times. Each gene name is a mouse one. The missing CDR3 end, 1 residue past where the read stops, is filled in from the germline J gene. The chain has TRBV13-1 and TRBJ2-7; maybe TRBD1 (5 bases). Trimming removed 2 bases from V and 6 bases from J, with 6 bases in between. There are 11 residues in the CDR3. CDR1 NSHNY and CDR2 SYGAGN come from the germline V gene. CDR3 bases read: TGTGCCAGCAGTGAAGGGGTTGAACAGTAC. As protein: CASSEGVEQY. The whole CDR3 protein reads CASSEGVEQYF.

As for this clone: The germline and genes are mouse ones. The sequenced fragment ends 1 residue before the CDR3 boundary, so the rest is inferred from the germline J gene. The chain recombines TRBV3 with TRBJ2-2, with 13 bases aligning to TRBD2. CDR3 size: 15 residues. After removal of 5 bases from V and 4 bases from J, the junction contained 1 base not matched to a gene. Germline V CDR1 and CDR2: SNHLY, FYNGKV (reference sequence). Partial CDR3 DNA: TGTGCCAGCAGCCGGACTGGGGGGGCCACCGGGCAGCTCTAC. It encodes CASSRTGGATGQLY. The whole CDR3 protein is CASSRTGGATGQLYF.

In this sample, this clone turned up once. Here the gene names and germline are mouse. With the read ending 1 residue before the CDR3 end, the germline J gene is used to fill in that end. The chain is built from TRBV23 and TRBJ2-5; TRBD1 was called by the table and not checked on the DNA. The CDR3 contains 14 residues. Germline loops: CDR1 KGHTA, CDR2 FQNQQP. CDR3 sequence: CSSSRTGDQDTQYF. The sequenced CDR3 bases are TGCTCCAGCAGTCGAACAGGGGACCAAGACACCCAGTAC.

For this clone: Mouse gene names apply. The read finishes 1 residue shy of the CDR3 end, and the germline J gene is used to complete it. The rearrangement links TRBV16 to TRBJ2-7; TRBD2 is a possible D gene (7 bases). The germline CDR1 and CDR2 sequences are SGHSA and FRNQAP. The V gene lost 1 base and the J gene lost 0 bases, with 10 bases spanning the gap. The CDR3 covers 15 residues. The covered CDR3 bases are TGTGCAAGCAGCTTAGCTGGGGGCCTCTCCTATGAACAGTAC. This codes for CASSLAGGLSYEQY. The CDR3 reads in full as CASSLAGGLSYEQYF.

Worth noting for this clone: Mouse gene names and germline throughout. The read gets to within 1 residue of the CDR3 end, and the germline J gene fills in the rest. V usage is TRBV24 and J usage is TRBJ2-7; D gene ambiguous. Per germline, CDR1 KGHTA and CDR2 FRNEEI. V dropped 1 base and J dropped 4 bases, with 8 bases sitting between them. This CDR3 spans 13 amino acids. CDR3 loop: CASSLSERYEQYF. CDR3 bases read: TGTGCCAGCAGTCTGTCGGAAAGATATGAACAGTAC.

By frequency in the sample, this clone is medium-sized. Mouse gene names apply. The covered CDR3 bases are TGTGCCAGCAGTCCCTCCGGGACAGGGGTTGAACAGTAC. Its translation is CASSPSGTGVEQY. The whole CDR3 region reads CASSPSGTGVEQYF. The chain combines TRBV26 with TRBJ2-7, with 10 bases that match TRBD1. The DNA ends 1 residue before the CDR3 does, and the rest of the CDR3 is filled in from the germline J gene. CDR1 and CDR2 (germline): KGHPV, FQNQEV (reference sequence). Germline trimming cut 4 bases from V and 6 bases from J; bases unmatched to any gene: 6. CDR3 length: 14 residues.

This clone was found a few times. All gene names here are mouse names. The read halts 1 residue ahead of the CDR3 end, with the missing end drawn from the germline J gene. V is TRBV13-2 and J is TRBJ2-3; 9 bases fit TRBD2. The CDR3 covers 16 residues. CDR1 is NNHNN, CDR2 SYGAGS, per germline (reference sequence). Trimming took 3 bases from V and 0 from J; bases not matched to a gene: 5. The CDR3 sequence: CASGGTGATSAETLYF. The CDR3 bases that were read are TGTGCCAGCGGTGGGACTGGGGCCACTAGTGCAGAAACGCTGTAT.

This clone was seen a handful of times. These gene names are mouse names. The read terminates 1 residue before the CDR3 end, so the remaining end is supplied by the germline J gene. The rearrangement joins TRBV2 to TRBJ2-7, with D perhaps matching TRBD1 (6 bases). This CDR3 comprises 13 residues. Germline CDR1 is LGHNA and CDR2 is YSYQKL. V shed 0 bases and J shed 4 bases, with 7 bases lying between them. Partial CDR3 DNA: TGTGCCAGCAGCCAAGAAGGGGGTTATGAACAGTAC. The encoded protein is CASSQEGGYEQY. The whole CDR3 is CASSQEGGYEQYF.

With regard to this clone: The listed genes are named as in mouse. The read ends 1 residue early relative to the CDR3; the germline J gene fills the gap. J is TRBJ2-4 and V is TRBV20; 8 positions agree with TRBD2. Unmatched junction bases numbered 0, after V lost 0 bases and J lost 1 base. The V gene's germline CDR1 is GFQATS and CDR2 STVNSAI. The CDR3 length is 14 residues. The CDR3 is CGARDWGGQNTLYF. The CDR3 DNA, read in part, is TGTGGTGCTAGGGACTGGGGGGGTCAAAACACCTTGTAC. Looking up the rest from reference TRBV20 and TRBJ2-4 gives the full variable domain: GALVYQYPRRTICKSGTSMRMECQAVGFQATSVAWYRQSPQKTFELIALSTVNSAIKYEQNFTQEKFPISHPNLSFSSMTVLNAYLEDRGLYLCGARDWGGQNTLYFGAGTRLSVL.

This clone occurred a few times. Gene names follow the mouse nomenclature. The read terminates 1 residue before the CDR3 end, so the remaining end is supplied by the germline J gene. The gene calls are TRBV15 and TRBJ1-1; maybe TRBD1 (5 bases). Germline values: CDR1 SGHND, CDR2 FRSKSL. This CDR3 is built from 13 residues. V dropped 3 bases and J dropped 2 bases, with 7 bases sitting between them. The CDR3 bases that were read are TGTGCCAGCAGTTTTGGGGCCAACACAGAAGTCTTC. It specifies CASSFGANTEVF. The whole CDR3 reads CASSFGANTEVFF.

On this clone: Genes here carry mouse names. The observed sequence ends 1 residue before the CDR3 terminus, with the missing tail filled in from the germline J gene. V and J are TRBV26 and TRBJ2-2; tentatively, D is TRBD2 (7 bases). This CDR3 has 15 residues. V gave up 7 bases and J gave up 2 bases, with 14 bases separating them. CDR1 is KGHPV, CDR2 FQNQEV, per germline (reference sequence). The DNA read from the CDR3 is TGTGCCAGCATCCTGGGGGCAGGGAACACCGGGCAGCTCTAC. Residues: CASILGAGNTGQLY. The whole CDR3 reads CASILGAGNTGQLYF.

To note about this clone: Germline and junction disagree at one end, which may indicate a read error. All gene names here are mouse names. The read ends 1 residue before the CDR3 terminus; that terminus is restored from the germline J gene. The V and J genes are TRBV15 and TRBJ1-1; possibly TRBD1 for D (6 bases). This CDR3 is 13 amino acids long. Per the germline V gene, CDR1 is SGHND and CDR2 is FRSKSL. This CDR3 is CASSLGRDTEVFF. The sequenced CDR3 bases are TGTGCCAGCAGTTTAGGACGGGACACGGAAGTCTTC.

Remarks on this clone: Gene names are the mouse ones. Coverage ceases 1 residue before the CDR3 finishes, and the germline J gene fills in the end. The chain combines TRBV26 with TRBJ2-7; 11 bases fit TRBD2. The CDR3 covers 15 residues. With 2 bases clipped from V and 4 bases from J, the junction kept 4 bases outside the gene matches. CDR1 KGHPV and CDR2 FQNQEV come from the germline V gene (reference sequence). The sequenced CDR3 bases are TGTGCCAGCAGTCTGAACTGGGGGGGCTCTTATGAACAGTAC. This translates into CASSLNWGGSYEQY. The whole CDR3 protein is CASSLNWGGSYEQYF.

Comment on this clone: Mouse gene names apply. The CDR3 is cut off 1 residue early in the read; its end comes from the germline J gene. J is TRBJ2-1 and V is TRBV1; 8 positions agree with TRBD2. V shed 3 bases, J shed 0 bases, and the junction held 1 base outside the gene matches. CDR3 size: 15 residues. The germline gives CDR1 NSQYPW, CDR2 LRSPGD (reference sequence). CDR3 DNA, as far as it was read: TGCACCTGCAGTGCTCTGGGGGGTAACTATGCTGAGCAGTTC. Amino acids: CTCSALGGNYAEQF. The whole CDR3 protein is CTCSALGGNYAEQFF.

By sample share, this clone is medium-sized (0.01 to 0.1%). Mouse gene names apply. The observed sequence ends 1 residue before the CDR3 terminus, with the missing tail filled in from the germline J gene. This chain connects TRBV23 to TRBJ2-1. CDR1 and CDR2 from the germline V gene are KGHTA and FQNQQP. CDR3 length equals 13 residues. The CDR3 sequence: CSSSPPGGAEQFF. CDR3 bases read: TGCTCCAGCAGTCCCCCGGGAGGGGCTGAGCAGTTC. Filled out from reference TRBV23 and TRBJ2-1, the complete variable domain reads DAAVTQKPRYLIKMKGQEAEMKCIPEKGHTAVFWYQQKQSKELKFLIYFQNQQPLDQIDMVKERFSAVCPSSSLCSLGIRTCEAEDSALYLCSSSPPGGAEQFFGPGTRLTVL.

As regards this clone: A read error may account for a junction end that differs from germline. Gene names are mouse gene names. The read falls 1 residue short of the CDR3 end, and the missing part is taken from the germline J gene. Distinct nucleotide sequences in the sample also encode this CDR3. The chain combines TRBV20 with TRBJ2-3, with 8 positions matching TRBD2. Germline V gives CDR1 GFQATS, CDR2 STVNSAI. This CDR3 region has 17 residues. CDR3 bases read: TGTGGGGCTAGGGGCGGGGGGGGCGCGGATAGTGCAGAAACGCTGTAT. This sequence encodes CGARGGGGADSAETLY. The CDR3, in full, reads CGARGGGGADSAETLYF.